This TCR beta chain emerged from a study of monozygotic twins with inflammatory bowel disease. UMIs were attached via template switching, each with a 6-nucleotide sample barcode. TCRdb reprocessed the 5' RACE reads; each CDR3 protein has one entry and no DNA is given. The sample totals around 380,000 distinct CDR3 sequences. Per germline, CDR1 SEHNR and CDR2 FQNEAQ (reference sequence). The CDR3 is made up of 13 amino acids. Material for sequencing was blood. This rearrangement joins TRBV7-9 to TRBJ2-7; TCRdb lists TRBD1, though no DNA is available to test this call. The source of this sequence is a human donor with ulcerative colitis or Crohn's disease, or a healthy co-twin of an affected twin (not recorded which). The CDR3 sequence is CASSTGSPYEQYF. Looking up the rest from reference TRBV7-9 and TRBJ2-7 gives the full variable domain: DTGVSQNPRHKITKRGQNVTFRCDPISEHNRLYWYRQTLGQGPEFLTYFQNEAQLEKSRLLSDRFSAERPKGSFSTLEIQRTEQGDSAMYLCASSTGSPYEQYFGPGTRLTVT.